This TCR beta chain derives from a study of T cells in Graves' hyperthyroidism and ophthalmopathy. CDR1 MNHNS and CDR2 SASEGT come from the germline V gene. V was pared by 4 bases and J by 7 bases, with 11 bases between. CDR3 length: 13 residues. Amplification targeted TCR beta CDR3 regions from RNA transcripts. Carried out on the TCR CDR3, a first-round RT-PCR used the HTBI primer set. TCRdb redid the calling of the multiplex PCR reads with MiXCR, one entry per CDR3 protein. The top ten clones hold 40% of a sample with fewer than 450,000 distinct CDR3 sequences, under 20% of them seen once. V and J are TRBV6-1 and TRBJ1-5; D not resolved. The TCR sequence derives from a man aged 18 to 30 with Graves' ophthalmopathy. The sample comprised blood. The CDR3 sequence: CASSVPPGQPQHF. The CDR3 bases are TGTGCCAGCAGTGTACCCCCGGGACAGCCCCAGCATTTT.